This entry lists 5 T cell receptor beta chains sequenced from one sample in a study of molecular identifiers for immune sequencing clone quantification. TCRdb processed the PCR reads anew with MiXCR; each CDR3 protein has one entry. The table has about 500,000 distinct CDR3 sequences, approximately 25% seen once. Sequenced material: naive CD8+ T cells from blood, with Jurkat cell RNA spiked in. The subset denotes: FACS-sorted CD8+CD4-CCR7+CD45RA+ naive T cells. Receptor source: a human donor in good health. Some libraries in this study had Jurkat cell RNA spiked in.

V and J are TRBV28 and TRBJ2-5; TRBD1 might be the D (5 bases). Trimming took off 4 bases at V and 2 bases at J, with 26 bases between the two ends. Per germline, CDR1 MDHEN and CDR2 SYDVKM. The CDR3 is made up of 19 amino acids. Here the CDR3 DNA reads TGTGCCAGCAGTTCAACGTCGCTGACAACCCTCAGGGATCAAGAGACCCAGTACTTC. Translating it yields CASSSTSLTTLRDQETQYF. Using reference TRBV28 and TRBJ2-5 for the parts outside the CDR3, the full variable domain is DVKVTQSSRYLVKRTGEKVFLECVQDMDHENMFWYRQDPGLGLRLIYFSYDVKMKEKGDIPEGYSVSREKKERFSLILESASTNQTSMYLCASSSTSLTTLRDQETQYFGPGTRLLVL.

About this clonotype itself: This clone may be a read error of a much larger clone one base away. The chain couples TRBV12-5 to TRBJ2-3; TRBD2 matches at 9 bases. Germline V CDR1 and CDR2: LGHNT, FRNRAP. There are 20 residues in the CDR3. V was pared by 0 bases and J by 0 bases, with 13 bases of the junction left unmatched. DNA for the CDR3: TGTGCTAGTGGTTTGGTACGTGGTAGCGGGGGCGCAAATAGCACAGATACGCAGTATTTT. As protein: CASGLVRGSGGANSTDTQYF.

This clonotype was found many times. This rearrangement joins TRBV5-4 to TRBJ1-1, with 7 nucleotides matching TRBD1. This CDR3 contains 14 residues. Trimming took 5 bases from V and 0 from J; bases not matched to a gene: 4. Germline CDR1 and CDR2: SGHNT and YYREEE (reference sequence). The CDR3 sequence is CASRWDSMNTEAFF. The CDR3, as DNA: TGTGCCAGCAGGTGGGACAGTATGAACACTGAAGCTTTCTTT.

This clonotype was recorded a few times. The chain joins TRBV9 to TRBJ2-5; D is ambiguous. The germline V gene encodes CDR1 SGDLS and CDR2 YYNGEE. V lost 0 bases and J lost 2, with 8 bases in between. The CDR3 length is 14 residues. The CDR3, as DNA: TGTGCCAGCAGCGTAGAAGGCCAACAAGAGACCCAGTACTTC. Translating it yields CASSVEGQQETQYF.

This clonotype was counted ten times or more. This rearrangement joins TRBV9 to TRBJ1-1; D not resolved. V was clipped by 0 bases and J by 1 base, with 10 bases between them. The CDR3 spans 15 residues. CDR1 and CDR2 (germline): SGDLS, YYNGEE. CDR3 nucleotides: TGTGCCAGCAGCGTAGGAGGGAGTCAGAACACTGAAGCTTTCTTT. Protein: CASSVGGSQNTEAFF.